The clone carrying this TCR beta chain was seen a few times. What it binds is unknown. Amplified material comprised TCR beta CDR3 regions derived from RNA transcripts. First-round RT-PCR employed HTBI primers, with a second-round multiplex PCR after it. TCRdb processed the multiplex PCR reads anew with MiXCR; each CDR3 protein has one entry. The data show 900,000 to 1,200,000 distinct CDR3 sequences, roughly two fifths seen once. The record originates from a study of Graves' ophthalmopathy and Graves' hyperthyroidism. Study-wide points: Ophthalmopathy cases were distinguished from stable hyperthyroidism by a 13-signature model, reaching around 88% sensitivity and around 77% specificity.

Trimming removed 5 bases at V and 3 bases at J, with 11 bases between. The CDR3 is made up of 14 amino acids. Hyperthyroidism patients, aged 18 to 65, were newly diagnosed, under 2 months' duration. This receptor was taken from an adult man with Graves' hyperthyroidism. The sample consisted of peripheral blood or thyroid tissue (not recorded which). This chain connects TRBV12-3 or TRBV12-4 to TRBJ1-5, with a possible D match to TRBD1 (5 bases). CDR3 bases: TGTGCCAGCAGTGCCGACAGCTTCAATCAGCCCCAGCATTTT. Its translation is CASSADSFNQPQHF.